This T cell receptor (beta chain) was obtained from a study of low-dose radiotherapy and immunotherapy resistance in tumors. Across the study: Administration of intravenous cyclophosphamide at 200 mg/m2 took place every two weeks, one day before radiation and immunotherapy. Starting cycle 1 day 1, oral aspirin 300 mg was given daily for four cycles.

The CDR3 consists of 14 residues. The V end lost 2 bases, the J end lost 1 base, and 8 bases lay between the germline ends. The germline V gene has CDR1 MDHEN and CDR2 SYDVKM. TRAV- and TRBV-specific primers were used for first-strand cDNA, which covered alpha and beta chains. A constant-region primer paired with the V-primer adapter amplified TCRs over 20 PCR cycles. MiXCR was run by TCRdb on the reads, yielding one entry per CDR3 protein. The table includes fewer than 90,000 distinct CDR3 sequences, approximately 31% detected once. The time point was: before trial treatment. Along with nivolumab and ipilimumab, donors received aspirin, low-dose cyclophosphamide and low-dose radiotherapy.

V gene TRBV28 combines with J gene TRBJ1-1; no definite D call. The clonotype comes from a female donor with ovarian cancer. This specimen was PBMCs, taken before treatment. CDR3 amino acids: CASSLRIPNTEAFF. The CDR3 region has the DNA TGTGCCAGCAGTTTAAGGATACCGAACACTGAAGCTTTCTTT.